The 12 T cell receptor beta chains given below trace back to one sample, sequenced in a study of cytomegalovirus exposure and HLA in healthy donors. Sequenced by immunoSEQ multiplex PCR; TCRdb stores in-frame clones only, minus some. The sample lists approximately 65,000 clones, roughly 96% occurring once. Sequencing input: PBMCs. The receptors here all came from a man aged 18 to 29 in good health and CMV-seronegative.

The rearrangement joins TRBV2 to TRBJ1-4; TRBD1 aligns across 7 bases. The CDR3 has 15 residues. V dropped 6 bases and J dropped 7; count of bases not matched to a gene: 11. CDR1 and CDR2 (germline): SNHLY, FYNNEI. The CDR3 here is CASRVGGRGIEKLFF. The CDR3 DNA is TGTGCCAGCAGGGTGGGCGGCAGGGGGATTGAAAAACTGTTTTTT.

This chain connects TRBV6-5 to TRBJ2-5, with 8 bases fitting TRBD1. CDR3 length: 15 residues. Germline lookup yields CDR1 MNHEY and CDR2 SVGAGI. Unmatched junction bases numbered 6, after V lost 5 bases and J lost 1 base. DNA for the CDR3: TGTGCCAGCAGTCCCAGGGGGCTTGTCCAAGAGACCCAGTACTTC. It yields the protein CASSPRGLVQETQYF.

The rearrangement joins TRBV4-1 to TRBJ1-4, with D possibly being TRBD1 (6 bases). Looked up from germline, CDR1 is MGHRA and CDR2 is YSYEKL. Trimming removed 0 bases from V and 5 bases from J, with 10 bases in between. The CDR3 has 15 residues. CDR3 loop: CASSQDRGPNEKLFF. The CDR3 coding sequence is TGCGCCAGCAGCCAAGACAGGGGCCCGAATGAAAAACTGTTTTTT.

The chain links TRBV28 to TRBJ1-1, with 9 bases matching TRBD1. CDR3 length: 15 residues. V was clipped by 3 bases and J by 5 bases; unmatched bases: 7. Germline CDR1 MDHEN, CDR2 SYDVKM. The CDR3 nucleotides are TGTGCCAGCAGTTTTCCGACAGGGGGGAAAACTGAAGCTTTCTTT. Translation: CASSFPTGGKTEAFF. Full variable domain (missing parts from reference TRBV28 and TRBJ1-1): DVKVTQSSRYLVKRTGEKVFLECVQDMDHENMFWYRQDPGLGLRLIYFSYDVKMKEKGDIPEGYSVSREKKERFSLILESASTNQTSMYLCASSFPTGGKTEAFFGQGTRLTVV.

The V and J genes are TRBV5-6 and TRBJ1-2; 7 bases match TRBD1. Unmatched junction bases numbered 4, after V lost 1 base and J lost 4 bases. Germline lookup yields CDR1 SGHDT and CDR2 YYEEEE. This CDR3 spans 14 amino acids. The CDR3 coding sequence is TGTGCCAGCAGCTTGTCCCACAGGGGCTATGGCTACACCTTC. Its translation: CASSLSHRGYGYTF.

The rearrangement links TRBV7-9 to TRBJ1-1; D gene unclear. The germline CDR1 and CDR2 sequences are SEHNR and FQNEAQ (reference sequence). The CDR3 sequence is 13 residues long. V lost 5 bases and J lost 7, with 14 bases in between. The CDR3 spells CASSPREGLEAFF. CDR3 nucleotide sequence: TGTGCCAGCAGCCCCCGGGAAGGGCTTGAAGCTTTCTTT.

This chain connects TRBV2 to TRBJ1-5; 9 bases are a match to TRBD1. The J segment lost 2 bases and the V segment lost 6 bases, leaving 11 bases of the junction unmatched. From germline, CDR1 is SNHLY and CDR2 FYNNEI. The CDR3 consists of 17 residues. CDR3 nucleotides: TGTGCCAGCAGCTCCGGGACAGGGCTCTCGGGCAATCAGCCCCAGCATTTT. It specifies CASSSGTGLSGNQPQHF.

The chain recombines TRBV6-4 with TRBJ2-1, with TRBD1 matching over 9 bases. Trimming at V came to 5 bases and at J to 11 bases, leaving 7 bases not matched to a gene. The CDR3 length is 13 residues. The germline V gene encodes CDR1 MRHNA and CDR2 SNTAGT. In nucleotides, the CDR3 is TGTGCCAGCAGTCCCGGGACAGGGTATCAGCAGTTCTTC. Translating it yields CASSPGTGYQQFF.

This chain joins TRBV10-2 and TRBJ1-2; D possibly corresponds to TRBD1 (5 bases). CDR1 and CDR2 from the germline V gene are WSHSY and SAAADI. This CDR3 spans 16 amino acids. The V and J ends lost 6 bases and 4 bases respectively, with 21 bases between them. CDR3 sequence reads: CASRGIRREMGYGYTF. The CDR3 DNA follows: TGCGCCAGCAGAGGTATTCGCAGGGAAATGGGCTATGGCTACACCTTC.

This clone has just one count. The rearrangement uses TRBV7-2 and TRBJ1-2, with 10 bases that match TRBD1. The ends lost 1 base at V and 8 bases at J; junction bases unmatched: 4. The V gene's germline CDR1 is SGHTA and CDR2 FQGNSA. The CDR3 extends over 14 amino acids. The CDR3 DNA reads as TGTGCCAGCAGCTTAGGTGGGACAGGGGAAGGCTACACCTTC. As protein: CASSLGGTGEGYTF.

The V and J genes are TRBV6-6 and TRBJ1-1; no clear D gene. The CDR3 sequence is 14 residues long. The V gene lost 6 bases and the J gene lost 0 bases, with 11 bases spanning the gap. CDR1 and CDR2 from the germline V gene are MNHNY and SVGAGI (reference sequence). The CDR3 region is CASSIGFVNTEAFF. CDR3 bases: TGTGCCAGCAGCATCGGGTTCGTGAACACTGAAGCTTTCTTT.

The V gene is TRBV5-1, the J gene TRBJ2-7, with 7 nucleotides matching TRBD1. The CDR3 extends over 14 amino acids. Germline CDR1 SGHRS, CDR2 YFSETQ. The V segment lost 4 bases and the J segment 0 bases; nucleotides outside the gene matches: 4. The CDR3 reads CASSPRGISYEQYF. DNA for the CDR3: TGCGCCAGCAGCCCCAGGGGGATCTCCTACGAGCAGTACTTC.